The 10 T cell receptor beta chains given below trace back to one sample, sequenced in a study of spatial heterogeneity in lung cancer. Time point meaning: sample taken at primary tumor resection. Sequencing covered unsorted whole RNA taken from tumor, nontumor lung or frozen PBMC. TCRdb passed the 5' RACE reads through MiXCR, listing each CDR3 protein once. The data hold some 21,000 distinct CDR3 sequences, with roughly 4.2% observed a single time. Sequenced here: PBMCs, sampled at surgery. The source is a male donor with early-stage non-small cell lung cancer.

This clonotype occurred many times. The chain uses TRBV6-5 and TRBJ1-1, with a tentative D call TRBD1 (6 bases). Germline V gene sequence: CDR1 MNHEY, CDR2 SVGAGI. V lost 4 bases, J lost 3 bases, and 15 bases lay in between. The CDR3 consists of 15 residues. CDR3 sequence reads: CASSSGTGYHTEAFF. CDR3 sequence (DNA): TGTGCCAGCAGTTCCGGAACAGGGTACCACACTGAAGCTTTCTTT.

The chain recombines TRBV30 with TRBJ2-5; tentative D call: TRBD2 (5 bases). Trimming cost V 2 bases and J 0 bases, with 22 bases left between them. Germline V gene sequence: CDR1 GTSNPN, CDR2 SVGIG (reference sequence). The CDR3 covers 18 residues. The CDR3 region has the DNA TGTGCCTGGAGTTCCTGGGGAGAGTTTACGGCAGACCAAGAGACCCAGTACTTC. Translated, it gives CAWSSWGEFTADQETQYF.

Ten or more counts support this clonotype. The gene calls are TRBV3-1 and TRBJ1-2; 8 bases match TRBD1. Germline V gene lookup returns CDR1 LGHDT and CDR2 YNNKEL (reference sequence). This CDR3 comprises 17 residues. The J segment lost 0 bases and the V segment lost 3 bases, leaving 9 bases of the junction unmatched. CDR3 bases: TGTGCCAGCAGCCAGGGGGACAGGAGATTTACTAACTATGGCTACACCTTC. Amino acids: CASSQGDRRFTNYGYTF.

The CDR3 bases are TGTGCCAGCAGGCCGGCTTACTCCTACGAGCAGTACTTC. As protein: CASRPAYSYEQYF. This rearrangement joins TRBV27 to TRBJ2-7; D gene unclear. The CDR3 totals 13 residues. Trimming left V 6 bases short and J 0 bases short, with 9 bases between. In germline, CDR1 is MNHEY, CDR2 SMNVEV (reference sequence).

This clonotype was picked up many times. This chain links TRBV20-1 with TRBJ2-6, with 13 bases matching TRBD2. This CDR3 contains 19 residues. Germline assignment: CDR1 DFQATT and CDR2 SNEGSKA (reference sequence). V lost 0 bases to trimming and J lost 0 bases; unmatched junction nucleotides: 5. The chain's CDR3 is CSARDHRLAGGSGANVLTF. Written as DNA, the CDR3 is TGCAGTGCTAGAGACCATCGACTAGCGGGGGGCTCTGGGGCCAACGTCCTGACTTTC.

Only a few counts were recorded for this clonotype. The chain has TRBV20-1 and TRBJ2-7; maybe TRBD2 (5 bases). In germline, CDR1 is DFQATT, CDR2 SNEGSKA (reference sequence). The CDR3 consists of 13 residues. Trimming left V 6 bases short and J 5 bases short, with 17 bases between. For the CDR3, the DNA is TGCAGTGCCGCTTCTCCCCGGCGGGACGAGCAGTACTTC. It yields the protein CSAASPRRDEQYF.

The CDR3 DNA sequence: TGCAGTGTCACCACAGGGACGCAGCCCCAGCATTTT. Its translation is CSVTTGTQPQHF. This chain links TRBV20-1 with TRBJ1-5; a weak D match, TRBD1 (6 bases). Per germline, CDR1 DFQATT and CDR2 SNEGSKA (reference sequence). CDR3 length equals 12 residues. Trimming removed 7 bases from V and 7 bases from J, with 14 bases in between.

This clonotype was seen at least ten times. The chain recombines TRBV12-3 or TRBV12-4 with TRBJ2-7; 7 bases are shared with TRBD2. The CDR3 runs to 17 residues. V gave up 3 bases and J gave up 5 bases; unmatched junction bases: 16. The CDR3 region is CASSLGGSIEYNNEQYF. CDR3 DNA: TGTGCCAGCAGTTTGGGAGGGAGCATCGAATACAATAACGAGCAGTACTTC.

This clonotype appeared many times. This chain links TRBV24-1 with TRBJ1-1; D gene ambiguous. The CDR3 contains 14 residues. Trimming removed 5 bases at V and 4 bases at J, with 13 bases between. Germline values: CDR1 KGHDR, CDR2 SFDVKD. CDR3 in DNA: TGTGCCACCAGTGGCACTCAAGGCAGCACTGAAGCTTTCTTT. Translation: CATSGTQGSTEAFF.

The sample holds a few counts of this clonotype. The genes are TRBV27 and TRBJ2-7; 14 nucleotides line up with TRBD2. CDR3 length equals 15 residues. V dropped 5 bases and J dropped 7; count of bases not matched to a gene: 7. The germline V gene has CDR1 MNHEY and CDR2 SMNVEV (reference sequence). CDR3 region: CASSPGTSGRTEQYF. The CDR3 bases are TGTGCCAGCAGTCCAGGGACTAGCGGGAGAACTGAGCAGTACTTC.